The 2 T cell receptor beta chains in this list originate from one sample, sequenced in a study of blood T cell repertoires in COVID-19. Repertoires were generated with immunoSEQ multiplex PCR, while TCRdb's copy carries only in-frame clones and drops some. The repertoire holds 150,000 to 200,000 clones, with around 81% as singletons. Sequencing was performed on peripheral blood. Receptor source: an elderly woman with COVID-19, enrolled during active disease.

J is TRBJ1-6 and V is TRBV2, with 9 positions matching TRBD1. Unmatched junction bases numbered 1, after V lost 5 bases and J lost 5 bases. The CDR3 length is 14 residues. Germline V lookup: CDR1 SNHLY, CDR2 FYNNEI. The CDR3 coding sequence is TGTGCCAGCAGTAGACAGGGGGATAATTCACCCCTCCACTTT. Translating it yields CASSRQGDNSPLHF.

The chain has TRBV10-1 and TRBJ2-7, with 9 bases fitting TRBD2. The length of the CDR3 is 15 residues. The V segment lost 5 bases and the J segment 4 bases; nucleotides outside the gene matches: 9. Looked up from germline, CDR1 is WNHNN and CDR2 is SYGVQD (reference sequence). CDR3 in amino acids: CASSLQREEMYEQYF. CDR3 nucleotides: TGCGCCAGCAGTCTTCAGCGGGAGGAGATGTACGAGCAGTACTTC.